This TCR beta chain appears in the sequencing data of a study of shared clonotypes between healthy human individuals. Study results and caveats: Enrolling few donors narrowed the genetic and exposure-history diversity that was represented.

This table comes from immunoSEQ multiplex PCR, and its TCRdb copy is limited to in-frame clones, with some not included. The sample consists of about 1,900,000 clones, just under 95% of them appearing once. The CDR3 runs to 16 residues. The ends lost 2 bases at V and 7 bases at J; junction bases unmatched: 13. CDR1 is MNHEY and CDR2 is SMNVEV in the germline V gene (reference sequence). About this clone itself: Antigen: not known.

CD45RO-negative cells were positively selected for CCR7, leaving out terminally differentiated effector memory CD45RA+ cells. Specimen: naive CD8+ T cells sorted from blood. The chain recombines TRBV27 with TRBJ2-7, with TRBD2 matching 8 bases. This clonotype was sampled from a man aged 18 to 29 in good health. The CDR3 coding sequence is TGTGCCAGCAGTTTACAACCGGGACTAGTCTCGTCGGAGCAGTACTTC. This sequence encodes CASSLQPGLVSSEQYF.